The 2 T cell receptor beta chains in this list originate from one sample, sequenced in a study of shared clonotypes between healthy human individuals. Sequencing was performed with immunoSEQ multiplex PCR; in TCRdb, only in-frame clones are kept and a portion is missing. This repertoire shows around 2.3 million clones, more than 90% found once; its top ten account for roughly 0.13%. What was sequenced was naive CD4+ T cells sorted from blood. Subset specified: CD45RA+ positively selected. The receptors originated from a man between 18 and 35 years old in good health.

The chain recombines TRBV25-1 with TRBJ1-6, with a tentative D call TRBD1 (5 bases). Trimming took off 1 base at V and 9 bases at J, with 10 bases between the two ends. CDR3 length equals 14 residues. CDR1 is MGHDK and CDR2 is SYGVNS in the germline V gene. CDR3: CASSESQGPSPLHF. CDR3 bases: TGTGCCAGCAGTGAATCCCAGGGACCTTCACCCCTCCACTTT.

The chain employs TRBV5-4 and TRBJ2-2; 8 nucleotides match TRBD2. The V segment lost 4 bases and the J segment 4 bases; nucleotides outside the gene matches: 6. Looked up from germline, CDR1 is SGHNT and CDR2 is YYREEE (reference sequence). The CDR3 is made up of 15 amino acids. CDR3 region: CASSTSGTSTGELFF. The CDR3 DNA reads TGTGCCAGCAGCACCTCCGGGACTAGCACCGGGGAGCTGTTTTTT. Based on the CDR3 plus reference TRBV5-4 and TRBJ2-2, the full variable domain is ETGVTQSPTHLIKTRGQQVTLRCSSQSGHNTVSWYQQALGQGPQFIFQYYREEENGRGNFPPRFSGLQFPNYSSELNVNALELDDSALYLCASSTSGTSTGELFFGEGSRLTVL.